These T cell receptor beta chains were read from a single sample in a study of OX40 agonist ivuxolimab in advanced cancers. Produced via immunoSEQ multiplex PCR; TCRdb's table is partial and in-frame only. The table lists 65,000 to 90,000 clones, 75% to 90% of them singletons, with 2.5% to 3% in the top ten. The sequences come from CD4+ or CD8+ T cells sorted from blood, collected in a trial of the OX40 agonist ivuxolimab. Source of these receptors: an adult with an advanced solid tumor such as melanoma, head and neck, liver or kidney cancer. CDR3s include the opening cysteine and the closing phenylalanine or tryptophan. A D gene is named only where the DNA matches it firmly. Clone size appears in some rows only: once, few, many, or a class for an expanded clone.

abundance: once
j_gene: TRBJ1-1
d_gene: -
v_gene: TRBV5-1
CDR3nt: TGCGCCAGCAGCGTCCAGGGAAAGGGGCCTGAAGCTTTCTTT
CDR3aa: CASSVQGKGPEAFF

abundance: -
j_gene: TRBJ1-4
d_gene: -
v_gene: TRBV5-4
CDR3nt: TGTGCCAGCAGCTTCTCCAGTCAGCGTAATGAAAAACTGTTTTTT
CDR3aa: CASSFSSQRNEKLFF

abundance: -
j_gene: TRBJ2-5
d_gene: TRBD2
v_gene: TRBV7-3
CDR3nt: TGTGCCAGCAGCTTGGGACTAGCGGGGGAGACCCAGTACTTC
CDR3aa: CASSLGLAGETQYF

abundance: -
j_gene: TRBJ1-6
d_gene: -
v_gene: TRBV7-2
CDR3nt: TGTGCCAGCAGCCCCCAGATCCTGAATAATTCACCCCTCCACTTT
CDR3aa: CASSPQILNNSPLHF

abundance: -
j_gene: TRBJ1-1
d_gene: -
v_gene: TRBV11-3
CDR3nt: TGTGCCAGCAGCTTAGTGGCATCTACTGAAGCTTTCTTT
CDR3aa: CASSLVASTEAFF

abundance: -
j_gene: TRBJ2-5
d_gene: -
v_gene: TRBV6-1
CDR3nt: TGTGCCAGCAGAAATAGTTTTCGGGAGACCCAGTACTTC
CDR3aa: CASRNSFRETQYF

abundance: -
j_gene: TRBJ1-1
d_gene: TRBD1
v_gene: TRBV10-1
CDR3nt: TGCGCCAGCAGTGCCCGGACAGGGGACACTGAAGCTTTCTTT
CDR3aa: CASSARTGDTEAFF

abundance: -
j_gene: TRBJ2-5
d_gene: -
v_gene: TRBV4-3
CDR3nt: TGCGCCAGCAGCCAAGATGGTGGGGAGACCCAGTACTTC
CDR3aa: CASSQDGGETQYF

abundance: -
j_gene: TRBJ2-7
d_gene: TRBD1
v_gene: TRBV5-4
CDR3nt: TGTGCCAGCAGCTGGGGACAGGGAGGAGGTAGGTCCGAGCAGTACTTC
CDR3aa: CASSWGQGGGRSEQYF

abundance: -
j_gene: TRBJ2-2
d_gene: -
v_gene: TRBV18
CDR3nt: TGTGCCAGCTCACGATCCGCGACCGGGGAGCTGTTTTTT
CDR3aa: CASSRSATGELFF

abundance: -
j_gene: TRBJ1-1
d_gene: TRBD1
v_gene: TRBV10-3
CDR3nt: TGTGCCATCAGACAGGGGGGGGGTGAAGCTTTCTTT
CDR3aa: CAIRQGGGEAFF

abundance: -
j_gene: TRBJ2-3
d_gene: TRBD2
v_gene: TRBV11-2
CDR3nt: TGTGCCAGCAGCTTAGGGACTAGCGAGTACACAGATACGCAGTATTTT
CDR3aa: CASSLGTSEYTDTQYF

abundance: -
j_gene: TRBJ1-6
d_gene: -
v_gene: TRBV6-5
CDR3nt: TGTGCCAGCAGTTACTCGCGGGGCGAGAATTCACCCCTCCACTTT
CDR3aa: CASSYSRGENSPLHF

abundance: -
j_gene: TRBJ2-7
d_gene: TRBD2
v_gene: TRBV6-5
CDR3nt: TGTGCCAGCAGTTTCCCGGGACTAGCGGAGTACGAGCAGTACTTC
CDR3aa: CASSFPGLAEYEQYF

abundance: -
j_gene: TRBJ2-3
d_gene: -
v_gene: TRBV14
CDR3nt: TGTGCCAGCAGCCTTGATGTAGGCCCTAGCACAGATACGCAGTATTTT
CDR3aa: CASSLDVGPSTDTQYF

abundance: -
j_gene: TRBJ2-5
d_gene: -
v_gene: TRBV6-6
CDR3nt: TGTGCCAGCAGGACGCTGGCCCAAGAGACCCAGTACTTC
CDR3aa: CASRTLAQETQYF

abundance: -
j_gene: TRBJ2-1
d_gene: TRBD2
v_gene: TRBV11-1
CDR3nt: TGTGCCAGCAGCTTAGCGTCTAGCGGGGGGCCCTACAATGAGCAGTTCTTC
CDR3aa: CASSLASSGGPYNEQFF

abundance: -
j_gene: TRBJ2-1
d_gene: TRBD2
v_gene: TRBV7-3
CDR3nt: TGTGCCAGCAGCCCCCAGCGGGGGGGCTACAATGAGCAGTTCTTC
CDR3aa: CASSPQRGGYNEQFF

abundance: few
j_gene: TRBJ2-7
d_gene: -
v_gene: TRBV25-1
CDR3nt: TGTGCCAGTCAGTCCGCTCTTAGGATCTACTTC
CDR3aa: CASQSALRIYF

abundance: once
j_gene: TRBJ2-1
d_gene: -
v_gene: TRBV27
CDR3nt: TGTGCCAGCAGTTTAAGTCTGTACAATGAGCAGTTCTTC
CDR3aa: CASSLSLYNEQFF

abundance: -
j_gene: TRBJ2-3
d_gene: TRBD2
v_gene: TRBV28
CDR3nt: TGTGCCAGCAGGGGGGGAGGGGCGGCAGATACGCAGTATTTT
CDR3aa: CASRGGGAADTQYF

abundance: once
j_gene: TRBJ2-3
d_gene: -
v_gene: TRBV12-5
CDR3nt: TGTGCTAGTGGTTTGACCAGAAGAACAGATACGCAGTATTTT
CDR3aa: CASGLTRRTDTQYF

abundance: -
j_gene: TRBJ2-3
d_gene: TRBD1
v_gene: TRBV5-4
CDR3nt: TGTGCCAGCAGCTCGGGACAGGGCCGACTCACAGATACGCAGTATTTT
CDR3aa: CASSSGQGRLTDTQYF

abundance: -
j_gene: TRBJ1-1
d_gene: -
v_gene: TRBV5-1
CDR3nt: TGCGCCAGCAGCTTGGAGCAGGGAAACACTGAAGCTTTCTTT
CDR3aa: CASSLEQGNTEAFF

abundance: -
j_gene: TRBJ1-1
d_gene: -
v_gene: TRBV7-9
CDR3nt: TGTGCCAGCAGCTTATGGAGAGGGGAAGCTTTCTTT
CDR3aa: CASSLWRGEAFF

abundance: -
j_gene: TRBJ1-2
d_gene: -
v_gene: TRBV5-5
CDR3nt: TGTGCCAGCAGCTTGGGGCTGACAGGACGGGGCTACACCTTC
CDR3aa: CASSLGLTGRGYTF

abundance: -
j_gene: TRBJ1-2
d_gene: -
v_gene: TRBV4-1
CDR3nt: TGCGCCAGCAGCCAAGGGGCCTTATCTAACTATGGCTACACCTTC
CDR3aa: CASSQGALSNYGYTF

abundance: -
j_gene: TRBJ1-2
d_gene: -
v_gene: TRBV14
CDR3nt: TGTGCCAGCACTCCTTGGGGGGTCTATGGCTACACCTTC
CDR3aa: CASTPWGVYGYTF

abundance: once
j_gene: TRBJ2-3
d_gene: TRBD1
v_gene: TRBV18
CDR3nt: TGTGCCAGCTCCCCCGGGACAGGGGGCCGAGATACGCAGTATTTT
CDR3aa: CASSPGTGGRDTQYF